This record covers a single T cell receptor beta chain. Per the study methods: From reference gene primer amplification, estimates of nucleated cell counts were derived. The table came from immunoSEQ multiplex PCR; TCRdb's copy has only in-frame clones and leaves some out. The V and J calls and clone size come from that table; D and trimming were worked out from the DNA. Seen here are approximately 150,000 clones, 84% observed once, and the top ten hold over 1.1%. The data are from a study of blood T cell repertoires in COVID-19. In the study overall: The study drew acute and convalescent COVID-19 samples from the United States, Italy and Spain. The cDNA or gDNA used as material had been derived from T cells, B-cell-depleted T cells, or PBMCs.

The germline CDR1 and CDR2 sequences are SGHRS and YFSETQ. J was trimmed by 2 bases and V by 3 bases; bases with no gene match: 6. This CDR3 is 15 amino acids long. The rearrangement links TRBV5-1 to TRBJ2-7; 9 nucleotides align to TRBD1. Material: peripheral blood. The source of this sequence is a man between 60 and 70 years old with acute or convalescent COVID-19. The CDR3 here is CASSWRTGETYEQYF. In DNA, the CDR3 is TGCGCCAGCAGCTGGCGGACAGGGGAGACCTACGAGCAGTACTTC. The full variable domain, rest sourced from reference TRBV5-1 and TRBJ2-7, is KAGVTQTPRYLIKTRGQQVTLSCSPISGHRSVSWYQQTPGQGLQFLFEYFSETQRNKGNFPGRFSGRQFSNSRSEMNVSTLELGDSALYLCASSWRTGETYEQYFGPGTRLTVT.